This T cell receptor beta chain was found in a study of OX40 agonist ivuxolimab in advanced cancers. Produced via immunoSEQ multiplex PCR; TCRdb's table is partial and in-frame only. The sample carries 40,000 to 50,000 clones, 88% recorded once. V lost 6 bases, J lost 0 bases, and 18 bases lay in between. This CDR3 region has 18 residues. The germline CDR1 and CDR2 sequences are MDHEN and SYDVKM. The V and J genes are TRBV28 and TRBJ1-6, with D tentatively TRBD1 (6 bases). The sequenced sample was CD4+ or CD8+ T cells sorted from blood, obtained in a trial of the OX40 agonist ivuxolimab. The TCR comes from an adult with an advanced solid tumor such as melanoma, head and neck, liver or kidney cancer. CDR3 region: CASSIGPDRSSYNSPLHF. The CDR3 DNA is TGTGCCAGCAGCATCGGCCCTGACAGGAGCTCCTATAATTCACCCCTCCACTTT.